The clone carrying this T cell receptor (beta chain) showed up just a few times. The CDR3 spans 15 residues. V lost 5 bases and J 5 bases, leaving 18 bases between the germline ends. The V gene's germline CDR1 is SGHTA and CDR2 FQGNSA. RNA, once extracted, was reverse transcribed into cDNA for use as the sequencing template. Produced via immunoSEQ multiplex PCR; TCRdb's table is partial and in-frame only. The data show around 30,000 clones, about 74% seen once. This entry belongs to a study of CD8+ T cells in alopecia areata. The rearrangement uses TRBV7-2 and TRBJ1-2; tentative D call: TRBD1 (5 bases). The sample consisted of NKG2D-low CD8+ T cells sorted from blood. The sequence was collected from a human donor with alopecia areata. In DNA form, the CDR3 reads TGTGCCAGCAGCCTTACCCATGGGGCAGAGTATGGCTACACCTTC. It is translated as CASSLTHGAEYGYTF.